This paragraph reports one T cell receptor (beta chain). The antigen it recognizes is unknown. No base qualities exist here, and no much larger clone lies one base off it. Library preparation employed 5' RACE. Sequencing took place on an Illumina HiSeq 2500. A second roughly 7 to 11 cycle PCR used a sample-barcoded 5' primer and a J-beta primer mix. A template-switch 5' adaptor carrying 12 random nucleotides introduced a unique molecular identifier onto each TCR beta cDNA molecule. Each sample yielded at least 3 million CDR3-containing paired-end reads. First-strand cDNA was synthesized from all RNA with the Mint cDNA synthesis kit, primed by a TRBC-specific oligonucleotide. Following uracil-DNA glycosylase treatment, all cDNA underwent a first 18-cycle PCR with the universal primers M1SS and BC2_uni_R. As for the authors' bioinformatics: For normalization, 1 million high-quality reads were randomly selected from each sample, with every read carrying a distinct molecular identifier. Reads sharing molecular identifiers were discarded rather than binned into consensus sequences. CDR3 identification, clonotype clustering and error correction used MiTCR with a Q25 quality threshold and the strictest error-elimination algorithm. A nonparametric unseen species model with Euler transformation was used to estimate a lower bound on total TCR beta diversity. Using fastp trimming at Q25 and MiXCR clonotype assembly, TCRdb reanalyzed the public sequencing data and kept in-frame beta chains. Under each unique CDR3 protein, matching rows form one entry showing the most common genes and DNA. The V and J calls and clone size are TCRdb's, not the authors'. Across this sample there are about 800,000 distinct CDR3 sequences, with roughly 25% seen only once. Approximately 4% of the sample is held by the ten biggest clonotypes.

The CDR3 runs 13 residues from the cysteine to the phenylalanine. Only the CDR3 part of the read is kept: 39 bases, read in frame from the first base. V is shortened by 3 bases, J by 0 bases, and the region joining them spans 6 bases. From a lookup of the germline V gene (reference sequence), CDR1 and CDR2 are DFQATT and SNEGSKA. The roughly 39 donors, aged roughly 6 to 95 years, were systemically healthy Caucasian individuals from Russia. Around 10 milliliters of peripheral blood were collected from each donor into EDTA-treated Vacutainer tubes. Ficoll-Paque density-gradient centrifugation was used to isolate PBMCs, with at least 7 million per sample. Total RNA, at least 6 micrograms per sample, was extracted from PBMCs with Trizol reagent. Naive CD45RAhigh/CD27high T cell percentages were measured by flow cytometry on a PBMC aliquot from every donor. This entry comes from a study of blood T cells in healthy people across ages (dated by TCRdb to the mid-2010s). For the wider study: In model experiments, template switching captured roughly one uniquely barcoded TCR beta cDNA molecule for every two T cells. Donors were grouped into four age groups: young (average approximately 16 years), middle-aged (roughly 37), aged (roughly 67) and long-lived (just over 80). Age-related changes in TCR beta repertoire diversity were measured in the study by deep sequencing normalized with unique cDNA molecular identifiers. Two additional independent replicas of 1 million unique cDNA reads from the same blood draw were analyzed for two donors (one aged 18 to 30 and one aged 80 or older). Broader findings and caveats from the paper: A strong correlation was found between observed TCR beta diversity and the percentage of naive T cells measured by flow cytometry. The long-lived group showed more naive CD4+ T cells, fewer expanded clones and increased TCR diversity than the aged group, suggesting age selection. The CMV infection status of donors was not known, potentially confounding age-related changes in expanded clonotypes. Total diversity estimates from one million sequenced T cells were considered lower bounds and underestimates. Conclusive comparison of naive and antigen-experienced compartments was prevented by the profiling of bulk unsorted PBMCs. As age increased, observed TCR beta diversity per million T cells dropped in a roughly linear way, and a significant reduction was already evident by age around 41.

This same sample was also taken into another study, of T cells of mothers and their children. The second source states: Nine systemically healthy Caucasian individuals, comprising three mothers and their six children, were included as donors. cDNA synthesis used all of the extracted RNA, with 1.5 ug of RNA in each 15 ul reaction. In the second PCR, the M1S primer added sample barcodes and 2-4 random nucleotides. Over 8 million TCR beta CDR3 reads were obtained for each mother, and approximately 3 million reads were obtained for each child. In both related and unrelated pairs, thymic selection shapes the output of TCR recombination in a similar way, with inherited differences having only a minor effect. Normalized repertoire overlap was always found to be slightly, but never significantly, higher in related mother-child pairs than in unrelated mother-child pairs. Persistent microchimeric T cell clones were not detected, at a sensitivity of approximately 93 clones per million clonotypes. The study used deep NGS to compare TCR beta repertoires of mothers and children, seeking features distinguishing related mother-child pairs from unrelated individuals. On average, the children were roughly 11 +/- 4 years old, while the mothers were 40 +/- 4 years old. Libraries were sequenced on Illumina HiSeq 2000 with 100+100 nt paired-end reads after adapter ligation with NEBNext reagents. Mother and child libraries were prepared a month apart and sequenced in separate runs to prevent cross-contamination. For each donor, somewhere between roughly 450,000 and 2,100,000 distinct TCR beta clonotypes were identified. Naive TCR beta clonotypes were estimated from low-frequency clonotypes matched to each donor's FACS-determined naive share, without sorting.

Sequencing used blood. Recombination connected TRBV20-1 to TRBJ1-5; no D segment can be confidently identified. The origin of this receptor is a boy between 10 and 17 years old in good health. The CDR3 reads CSARGGSNQPQHF. The bases read TGCAGTGCTAGGGGAGGTAGCAATCAGCCCCAGCATTTT.